Listed here is a single T cell receptor (beta chain). Its target is unknown. Combining a sample-barcoded 5' primer with a J-beta primer mix, a second PCR ran for about 7 to 12 cycles. TCRdb redid the calling of the 5' RACE reads with MiXCR, one entry per CDR3 protein. The sample records 1.5 million or so distinct CDR3 sequences, approximately 42% being singletons. Trimming cost V 2 bases and J 9 bases, with 17 bases left between them. CDR3 size: 15 residues. CDR1 is LGHNA and CDR2 is YSLEER in the germline V gene. This specimen belongs to a study of blood T cells in healthy people across ages. Study details: For every two T cells, template switching captured about one barcoded beta molecule.

Study-wide findings and caveats: Expanded clonotype changes were possibly confounded by unknown donor CMV status.

The clonotype comes from a woman in her late teens or twenties in good health. The genes are TRBV4-3 and TRBJ2-1; D might be TRBD1 or TRBD2, each matching 5 bases. The sequenced sample consisted of blood. CDR3 bases: TGCGCCAGCAGCCAACGTGCCCCCGGGACCACTGAGCAGTTCTTC. It encodes CASSQRAPGTTEQFF.